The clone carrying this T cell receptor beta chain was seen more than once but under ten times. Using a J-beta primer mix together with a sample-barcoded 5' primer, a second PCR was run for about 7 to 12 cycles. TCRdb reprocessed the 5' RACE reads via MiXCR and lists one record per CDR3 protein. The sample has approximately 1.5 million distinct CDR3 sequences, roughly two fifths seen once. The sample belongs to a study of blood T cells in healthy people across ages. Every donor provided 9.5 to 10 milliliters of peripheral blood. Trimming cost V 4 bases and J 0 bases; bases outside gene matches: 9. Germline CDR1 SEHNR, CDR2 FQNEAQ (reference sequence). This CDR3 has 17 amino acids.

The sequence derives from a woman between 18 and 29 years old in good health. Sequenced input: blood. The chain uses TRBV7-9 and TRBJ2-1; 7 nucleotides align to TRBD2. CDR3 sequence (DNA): TGTGCCAGCAGCTCCCTAGGGAGGGGTAGCTCCTACAATGAGCAGTTCTTC. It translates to CASSSLGRGSSYNEQFF.